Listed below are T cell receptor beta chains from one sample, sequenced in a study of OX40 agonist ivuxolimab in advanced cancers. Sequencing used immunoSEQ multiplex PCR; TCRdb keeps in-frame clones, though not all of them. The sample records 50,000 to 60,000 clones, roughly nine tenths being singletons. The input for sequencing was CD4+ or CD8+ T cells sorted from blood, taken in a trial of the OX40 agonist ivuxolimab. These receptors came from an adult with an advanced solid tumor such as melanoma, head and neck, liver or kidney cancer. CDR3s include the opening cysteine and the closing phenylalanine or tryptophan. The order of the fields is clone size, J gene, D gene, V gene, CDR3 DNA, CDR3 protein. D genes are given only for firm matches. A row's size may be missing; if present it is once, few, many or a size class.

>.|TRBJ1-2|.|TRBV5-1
TGCGCCAGCAGCTTGGCGGCAGGGGATGGCTACACCTTC
CASSLAAGDGYTF
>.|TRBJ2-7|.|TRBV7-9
TGTGCCAGCAGCCATGTCGGGGGGCAAGCCGAGCAGTACTTC
CASSHVGGQAEQYF
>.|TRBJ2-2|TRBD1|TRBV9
TGTGCCAGCAGCGCCTTTCCCCGGGACAGGGAATCCGGGGAGCTGTTTTTT
CASSAFPRDRESGELFF
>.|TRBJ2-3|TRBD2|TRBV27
TGTGCCAGCAGCCCTTGGGCTAGCGGGGACACAGATACGCAGTATTTT
CASSPWASGDTDTQYF
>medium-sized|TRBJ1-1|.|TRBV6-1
TGTGCCAGCAGTGCCGGAGCCCACACTGAAGCTTTCTTT
CASSAGAHTEAFF
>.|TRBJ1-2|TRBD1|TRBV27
TGTGCCATCGGGACAGCATGGGATACTTACTATGGCTACACCTTC
CAIGTAWDTYYGYTF
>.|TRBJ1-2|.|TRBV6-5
TGTGCCAGCAGTTACGCCTTCACAGAACTCTATGGCTACACCTTC
CASSYAFTELYGYTF
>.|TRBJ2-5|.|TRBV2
TGTGCCAGCAAAAGCTGGGAGACCCAGTACTTC
CASKSWETQYF
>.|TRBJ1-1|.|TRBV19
TGTGCCAGTAGTCATGGAACAGGCCTCACTGAAGCTTTCTTT
CASSHGTGLTEAFF
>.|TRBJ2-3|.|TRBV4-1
TGCGCCAGCAGCCAACCCGGACAGCTTAGCACAGATACGCAGTATTTT
CASSQPGQLSTDTQYF
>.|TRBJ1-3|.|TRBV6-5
TGTGCCAGCAGTTATTCGGGACGAGGAAACACCATATATTTT
CASSYSGRGNTIYF
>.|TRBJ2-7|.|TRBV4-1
TGCGCCAGCAGCCAAACAGGTCCGTTGTACGAGCAGTACTTC
CASSQTGPLYEQYF
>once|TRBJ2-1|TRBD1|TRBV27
TGTGCCAGCAGTTTGGGACAGGGGTTGTGGGAGCAGTTCTTC
CASSLGQGLWEQFF
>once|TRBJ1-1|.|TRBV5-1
TGCGCCAGCAGCTTGGTTCCTGGGGAATATACTGAAGCTTTCTTT
CASSLVPGEYTEAFF
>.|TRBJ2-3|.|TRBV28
TGTGCCAGCAGTTTAACTACTATGGGAAGATCTAGCACAGATACGCAGTATTTT
CASSLTTMGRSSTDTQYF
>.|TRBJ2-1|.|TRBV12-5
TGTGCTAGTGGTTTGGTCTTAGGCGAAGGGAGCAACTCCTACAATGAGCAGTTCTTC
CASGLVLGEGSNSYNEQFF
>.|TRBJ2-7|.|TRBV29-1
TGCAGCGTTGAAGTTCAGAATCGGGCAACCTACGAGCAGTACTTC
CSVEVQNRATYEQYF
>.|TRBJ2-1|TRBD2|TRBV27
TGTGCCAGCAAGAGCGGGGGGGCACATGAGCAGTTCTTC
CASKSGGAHEQFF
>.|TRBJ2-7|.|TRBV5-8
TGTGCCAGCAGCCAGAGACTATTTACCTACGAGCAGTACTTC
CASSQRLFTYEQYF
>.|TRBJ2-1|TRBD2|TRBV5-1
TGCGCCAGCACCAGACTAGCGGGGACTGAGCAGTTCTTC
CASTRLAGTEQFF
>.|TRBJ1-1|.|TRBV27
TGTGCCAGCAGTTTATCCACAGTGTCGCTGAACACTGAAGCTTTCTTT
CASSLSTVSLNTEAFF
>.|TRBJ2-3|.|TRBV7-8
TGTGCCAGCAGCCAAGAACTAGACACAGATACGCAGTATTTT
CASSQELDTDTQYF
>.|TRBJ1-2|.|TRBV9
TGTGCCAGCAGTGACGGGAACAACTATGGCTACACCTTC
CASSDGNNYGYTF
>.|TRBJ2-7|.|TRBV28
TGTGCCAGCAAGTACCTTACCGCCTTTGGCGAGCAGTACTTC
CASKYLTAFGEQYF
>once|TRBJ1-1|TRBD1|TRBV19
TGTGCCAGCAGGGGGGGTGCTGAAGCTTTCTTT
CASRGGAEAFF
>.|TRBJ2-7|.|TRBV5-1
TGCGCCAGCAGCCCTCCGGTCGCGGGGGCTATCTCCTACGAGCAGTACTTC
CASSPPVAGAISYEQYF
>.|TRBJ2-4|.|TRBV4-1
TGCGCCAGCAGCCCTTTGGGGATTCGCAGCGAAAACATTCAGTACTTC
CASSPLGIRSENIQYF
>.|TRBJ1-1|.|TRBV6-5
TGTGCCAGCAGTTACTCGGCGCCCGCTACTGAAGCTTTCTTT
CASSYSAPATEAFF